A selection of T cell receptor beta chains follows, all from one sample in a study of cytomegalovirus exposure and HLA in healthy donors. Produced via immunoSEQ multiplex PCR; TCRdb's table is partial and in-frame only. This table has approximately 52,000 clones, 77% appearing once. Sample: PBMCs. These receptors were taken from a female donor in good health and CMV-seronegative. CDR3s include the opening cysteine and the closing phenylalanine or tryptophan. Each record gives: J gene, clone size, V gene, D gene, CDR3 DNA, CDR3 protein. The D gene is left open where the match is weak. The size of a clone is reported for some rows only, either as once, few or many, or as a class for expanded clones.

j_call: TRBJ2-3
clone_size: -
v_call: TRBV6-6
d_call: -
cdr3_nt: TGTGCCAGCAGTACCTTTGCGAGCTACACAGATACGCAGTATTTT
cdr3_aa: CASSTFASYTDTQYF

j_call: TRBJ1-4
clone_size: -
v_call: TRBV5-4
d_call: -
cdr3_nt: TGTGCCAGCAGCCCCGAGTATGCAACTAATGAAAAACTGTTTTTT
cdr3_aa: CASSPEYATNEKLFF

j_call: TRBJ2-3
clone_size: -
v_call: TRBV6-6
d_call: -
cdr3_nt: TGTGCCAGCAGGGCCGCAGATACGCAGTATTTT
cdr3_aa: CASRAADTQYF

j_call: TRBJ2-1
clone_size: -
v_call: TRBV7-3
d_call: -
cdr3_nt: TGTGCCAGCAGCCCCTCACCTACTAGTCTCTCCTACAATGAGCAGTTCTTC
cdr3_aa: CASSPSPTSLSYNEQFF

j_call: TRBJ2-3
clone_size: few
v_call: TRBV7-6
d_call: TRBD2
cdr3_nt: TGTGCCAGCAGCTTAGCGAGGGGGACTAGCGGGAGGACAGATACGCAGTATTTT
cdr3_aa: CASSLARGTSGRTDTQYF

j_call: TRBJ1-2
clone_size: -
v_call: TRBV7-9
d_call: -
cdr3_nt: TGTGCCAGCACCCCTCCGGGGTCGGCGTTATCTTCAGTCGGCTACACCTTC
cdr3_aa: CASTPPGSALSSVGYTF

j_call: TRBJ2-3
clone_size: -
v_call: TRBV12-5
d_call: -
cdr3_nt: TGTGCTAGTGGTCTGCTCGACGGGACAGATACGCAGTATTTT
cdr3_aa: CASGLLDGTDTQYF

j_call: TRBJ2-3
clone_size: -
v_call: TRBV7-8
d_call: -
cdr3_nt: TGTGCCAGCAGCCCCCTGGCGAGTGCGGGTCGGGATACGCAGTATTTT
cdr3_aa: CASSPLASAGRDTQYF

j_call: TRBJ2-1
clone_size: -
v_call: TRBV4-3
d_call: -
cdr3_nt: TGCGCCAGCAGCCAAGACTTGGGGGAGGCCTACAATGAGCAGTTCTTC
cdr3_aa: CASSQDLGEAYNEQFF

j_call: TRBJ1-1
clone_size: once
v_call: TRBV7-9
d_call: -
cdr3_nt: TGTGCCAGCACCGCTCCGGGGTATTGGACTGAAGCTTTCTTT
cdr3_aa: CASTAPGYWTEAFF

j_call: TRBJ1-2
clone_size: -
v_call: TRBV10-3
d_call: TRBD1
cdr3_nt: TGTGCCATCAGTGATTTCGACAGGGGTCGTGATGGCTACACCTTC
cdr3_aa: CAISDFDRGRDGYTF

j_call: TRBJ2-2
clone_size: few
v_call: TRBV9
d_call: TRBD2
cdr3_nt: TGTGCCAGCAGCACTCCGGGACTAGCGGGGGGTGGAACCGGGGAGCTGTTTTTT
cdr3_aa: CASSTPGLAGGGTGELFF

j_call: TRBJ1-2
clone_size: -
v_call: TRBV28
d_call: TRBD1
cdr3_nt: TGTGCCAGCAGTTTTCGGGACAGGAGTTACTATGGCTACACCTTC
cdr3_aa: CASSFRDRSYYGYTF

j_call: TRBJ2-3
clone_size: -
v_call: TRBV2
d_call: -
cdr3_nt: TGTGCCAGCAGTGACCACACAGATACGCAGTATTTT
cdr3_aa: CASSDHTDTQYF

j_call: TRBJ2-3
clone_size: -
v_call: TRBV28
d_call: TRBD2
cdr3_nt: TGTGCCAGCGAAACTCAGGGCGGCGGGAGGGCCACAGATACGCAGTATTTT
cdr3_aa: CASETQGGGRATDTQYF

j_call: TRBJ1-1
clone_size: few
v_call: TRBV5-1
d_call: -
cdr3_nt: TGCGCCAGCAGCCCGCCGTCGGGGGAGGGAACTGAAGCTTTCTTT
cdr3_aa: CASSPPSGEGTEAFF

j_call: TRBJ2-4
clone_size: -
v_call: TRBV7-8
d_call: TRBD2
cdr3_nt: TGTGCCAGCAGCTTAATAGGACTAGCGGGGGGAGCCAAAAACATTCAGTACTTC
cdr3_aa: CASSLIGLAGGAKNIQYF

j_call: TRBJ2-7
clone_size: -
v_call: TRBV19
d_call: -
cdr3_nt: TGTGCCAGTAGCGACAGGTCCTACGAGCAGTACTTC
cdr3_aa: CASSDRSYEQYF

j_call: TRBJ2-1
clone_size: -
v_call: TRBV7-7
d_call: -
cdr3_nt: TGTGCCAGCAGCCCAGGGAGGAGGAGCAGCTCCTACAATGAGCAGTTCTTC
cdr3_aa: CASSPGRRSSSYNEQFF

j_call: TRBJ2-7
clone_size: -
v_call: TRBV30
d_call: TRBD1
cdr3_nt: TGTGCCTGGAGTGTAATAGGGGGCGCCGAGCGGTACTTC
cdr3_aa: CAWSVIGGAERYF

j_call: TRBJ1-5
clone_size: -
v_call: TRBV5-6
d_call: -
cdr3_nt: TGTGCCAGCAGCTTATTGACATCGCAGGATCAGCCCCAGCATTTT
cdr3_aa: CASSLLTSQDQPQHF

j_call: TRBJ2-7
clone_size: -
v_call: TRBV5-1
d_call: TRBD1
cdr3_nt: TGCGCCAGCAGCTTTTCACAGGGGGTTTTGTCACGCGAGCAGTACTTC
cdr3_aa: CASSFSQGVLSREQYF